This entry lists 27 T cell receptor beta chains sequenced from one sample in a study of cytomegalovirus exposure and HLA in healthy donors. Researchers ran the PCR with 60 Vbeta and 13 Jbeta primers. Libraries were prepared by immunoSEQ multiplex PCR; TCRdb keeps only in-frame clonotypes and omits some of them. Here the sample spans roughly 150,000 clones, approximately 75% being singletons. The sample was PBMCs. These receptors all come from a middle-aged man in good health and CMV-seropositive.

Note on this clone: At the DNA level, this CDR3 is encoded by other sequences in the same sample as well. The chain carries TRBV5-1 and TRBJ2-5; TRBD2 aligns across 7 bases. CDR1 and CDR2 from the germline V gene are SGHRS and YFSETQ. The length of the CDR3 is 14 residues. V shed 0 bases and J 1 base; nucleotides not matched to a gene: 0. CDR3 loop: CASSLGGGQETQYF. The CDR3, as DNA: TGCGCCAGCAGCTTGGGGGGGGGCCAAGAGACCCAGTACTTC. Filled out from reference TRBV5-1 and TRBJ2-5, the complete variable domain reads KAGVTQTPRYLIKTRGQQVTLSCSPISGHRSVSWYQQTPGQGLQFLFEYFSETQRNKGNFPGRFSGRQFSNSRSEMNVSTLELGDSALYLCASSLGGGQETQYFGPGTRLLVL.

This chain uses TRBV7-6 with TRBJ1-1, with TRBD1 matching 11 bases. Germline values: CDR1 SGHVS, CDR2 FNYEAQ. V was pared by 5 bases and J by 0 bases, with 5 bases of the junction left unmatched. The CDR3 extends over 16 amino acids. The CDR3 nucleotides read TGTGCCAGCAGCCCCCGGACAGGGGGCTTGAACACTGAAGCTTTCTTT. Amino acids: CASSPRTGGLNTEAFF.

This chain uses TRBV9 with TRBJ1-3; TRBD1 might be the D (5 bases). Germline CDR1 is SGDLS and CDR2 is YYNGEE. This CDR3 spans 16 amino acids. Trimming left V 4 bases short and J 0 bases short, with 14 bases between. In DNA form, the CDR3 reads TGTGCCAGCAGCCCCACGGGGGGGGTCTCTGGAAACACCATATATTTT. It translates to CASSPTGGVSGNTIYF.

V is TRBV10-3 and J is TRBJ2-7; TRBD1 matches 8 bases. V lost 3 bases to trimming and J lost 4 bases; unmatched junction nucleotides: 8. The CDR3 loop spans 15 amino acids. CDR1 is ENHRY and CDR2 is SYGVKD in the germline V gene. The CDR3 sequence is CAISDSGGFLYEQYF. CDR3 DNA sequence: TGTGCCATCAGTGATTCAGGGGGCTTTCTTTACGAGCAGTACTTC.

This clone occurred a few times. V gene TRBV6-4 combines with J gene TRBJ1-6, with no clear D. V lost 4 bases and J 10 bases, leaving 11 bases between the germline ends. The CDR3 runs to 13 residues. Germline V gene data show CDR1 as MRHNA and CDR2 as SNTAGT. The CDR3 region is CASSVQLFSPLHF. The CDR3 DNA reads as TGTGCCAGCAGTGTACAGCTTTTCTCACCCCTCCACTTT.

This chain joins TRBV13 and TRBJ1-2, with D hard to call. This CDR3 is built from 15 residues. V lost 5 bases to trimming and J lost 1 base, with 14 bases between them. Germline-derived CDR1 and CDR2 are PRHDT and FYEKMQ (reference sequence). The CDR3 DNA reads as TGTGCCAGCAGCGGAAGAAACCCGGGTAACTATGGCTACACCTTC. Protein sequence: CASSGRNPGNYGYTF.

In DNA, the CDR3 is TGTGCCAGCAGTCCCACGGAGCGGGGGTCCTACGAGCAGTACTTC. It yields the protein CASSPTERGSYEQYF. V usage is TRBV6-6 and J usage is TRBJ2-7; TRBD2 matches 8 bases. Germline V lookup: CDR1 MNHNY, CDR2 SVGAGI (reference sequence). This CDR3 spans 15 amino acids. Unmatched junction bases numbered 7, after V lost 5 bases and J lost 1 base.

V gene TRBV9 combines with J gene TRBJ1-2; 10 bases match TRBD1. The CDR3 sequence is 17 residues long. The V gene end was trimmed by 3 bases and the J gene end by 2 bases; junction bases not matched to a gene: 10. CDR1 SGDLS and CDR2 YYNGEE come from the germline V gene. For the CDR3, the DNA is TGTGCCAGCAGCGCTCCTCCGGGGACAGGGGCGAACTATGGCTACACCTTC. This gives the protein CASSAPPGTGANYGYTF. The whole variable domain, remainder taken from reference TRBV9 and TRBJ1-2, is DSGVTQTPKHLITATGQRVTLRCSPRSGDLSVYWYQQSLDQGLQFLIQYYNGEERAKGNILERFSAQQFPDLHSELNLSSLELGDSALYFCASSAPPGTGANYGYTFGSGTRLTVV.

The chain recombines TRBV19 with TRBJ2-3; D is possibly TRBD1 (6 bases). V lost 1 base and J lost 3, with 11 bases in between. The germline gives CDR1 LNHDA, CDR2 SQIVND (reference sequence). This CDR3 has 15 residues. CDR3 loop: CASSIVGASTDTQYF. CDR3 in DNA: TGTGCCAGTAGTATAGTGGGGGCCAGTACAGATACGCAGTATTTT.

The chain has TRBV29-1 and TRBJ2-3; 7 bases agree with TRBD2. Per the germline V gene, CDR1 is SQVTM and CDR2 is ANQGSEA. The ends lost 6 bases at V and 2 bases at J; junction bases unmatched: 11. The CDR3 has 15 amino acids. The CDR3 loop is CSVASTSLLTDTQYF. CDR3 sequence (DNA): TGCAGCGTCGCCTCGACTAGCCTCCTCACAGATACGCAGTATTTT.

V and J are TRBV28 and TRBJ1-5; D gene uncertain. V shed 5 bases and J shed 6 bases, with 5 bases lying between them. The CDR3 runs to 11 residues. CDR1 and CDR2 (germline): MDHEN, SYDVKM. CDR3 coding DNA: TGTGCCAGCAGTCGGGTTCAGCCCCAGCATTTT. Translated: CASSRVQPQHF. Full variable domain (outside the CDR3, taken from reference TRBV28 and TRBJ1-5): DVKVTQSSRYLVKRTGEKVFLECVQDMDHENMFWYRQDPGLGLRLIYFSYDVKMKEKGDIPEGYSVSREKKERFSLILESASTNQTSMYLCASSRVQPQHFGDGTRLSIL.

The chain couples TRBV7-2 to TRBJ2-7; 7 bases line up with TRBD2. The germline V gene encodes CDR1 SGHTA and CDR2 FQGNSA. The CDR3 loop spans 14 amino acids. V was pared by 5 bases and J by 7 bases, with 11 bases of the junction left unmatched. This CDR3 reads CASSRLGGGREQYF. The CDR3 coding sequence is TGTGCCAGCAGCCGACTTGGGGGGGGGAGGGAGCAGTACTTC.

The V gene is TRBV19, the J gene TRBJ2-7, with 9 bases lining up with TRBD1. After removal of 6 bases from V and 2 bases from J, the junction contained 2 bases not matched to a gene. Germline CDR1 and CDR2: LNHDA and SQIVND (reference sequence). The CDR3 consists of 13 residues. The CDR3 coding sequence is TGTGCCAGTAGGGACAGGGGTCCCTACGAGCAGTACTTC. Residues: CASRDRGPYEQYF.

The rearrangement joins TRBV6-5 to TRBJ2-7; D might be TRBD1 (5 bases). V was clipped by 2 bases and J by 2 bases, with 10 bases between them. This CDR3 has 14 residues. Germline CDR1 and CDR2: MNHEY and SVGAGI. CDR3 loop: CASSYAPGPYEQYF. The CDR3 DNA is TGTGCCAGCAGTTACGCCCCAGGGCCCTACGAGCAGTACTTC.

The sample holds one count of this clone. V gene TRBV18 combines with J gene TRBJ1-2; tentative D call: TRBD1 (5 bases). The CDR3 consists of 13 residues. The V gene's germline CDR1 is KGHSH and CDR2 LQKENI. Trimming left V 3 bases short and J 2 bases short, with 7 bases between. In nucleotides, the CDR3 is TGTGCCAGCTCACCGGACACCAACTATGGCTACACCTTC. Its translation is CASSPDTNYGYTF.

This chain connects TRBV7-2 to TRBJ1-1, with 8 bases lining up with TRBD1. Germline CDR1 and CDR2: SGHTA and FQGNSA. Trimming at V came to 2 bases and at J to 0 bases, leaving 8 bases not matched to a gene. The CDR3 runs to 17 residues. CDR3 nucleotides: TGTGCCAGCAGCTTACAGGGGGCTTTTTACATGAACACTGAAGCTTTCTTT. It specifies CASSLQGAFYMNTEAFF.

The chain carries TRBV19 and TRBJ2-4; 8 bases align to TRBD1. J was trimmed by 3 bases and V by 3 bases; bases with no gene match: 4. There are 15 residues in the CDR3. Germline loops: CDR1 LNHDA, CDR2 SQIVND (reference sequence). As DNA, the CDR3 is TGTGCCAGTAGTATCGGACAGGGAGGCAAAAACATTCAGTACTTC. As protein: CASSIGQGGKNIQYF.

J is TRBJ1-2 and V is TRBV7-9; 7 bases match TRBD1. This CDR3 spans 13 amino acids. Trimming cost V 5 bases and J 5 bases; bases outside gene matches: 5. CDR1 is SEHNR, CDR2 FQNEAQ, per germline (reference sequence). The CDR3 here is CASSPGQVYGYTF. In DNA, the CDR3 is TGTGCCAGCAGCCCCGGACAGGTTTATGGCTACACCTTC.

The table lists this clone with a count of one. V usage is TRBV6-1 and J usage is TRBJ2-7; weak D call: TRBD1 (5 bases). This CDR3 contains 13 residues. V lost 3 bases and J 6 bases, leaving 12 bases between the germline ends. Germline V gives CDR1 MNHNS, CDR2 SASEGT. As DNA, the CDR3 is TGTGCCAGCAGTGAGGTTTTGGGGCTCGAGCAGTACTTC. The encoded protein is CASSEVLGLEQYF.

This clone came up a few times. The V and J genes are TRBV4-1 and TRBJ2-1, with 7 bases lining up with TRBD1. CDR1 is MGHRA, CDR2 YSYEKL, per germline. V gave up 0 bases and J gave up 4 bases; unmatched junction bases: 6. This CDR3 spans 16 amino acids. Written as DNA, the CDR3 is TGCGCCAGCAGCCAAGAAGTGCCGGGACAGTACAATGAGCAGTTCTTC. This gives the protein CASSQEVPGQYNEQFF.

This sequence joins TRBV5-1 and TRBJ1-2, with D uncertain. Trimming removed 3 bases from V and 1 base from J, with 13 bases in between. The CDR3 loop spans 15 amino acids. Germline values: CDR1 SGHRS, CDR2 YFSETQ. CDR3 residues: CASSSLEGVNYGYTF. CDR3 coding DNA: TGCGCCAGCAGCTCCCTGGAGGGCGTTAACTATGGCTACACCTTC.

Worth noting for this clone: Additional DNA sequences in this sample encode the identical CDR3. The chain joins TRBV2 to TRBJ1-2; TRBD1 agrees at 8 bases. V dropped 6 bases and J dropped 4; count of bases not matched to a gene: 4. In germline, CDR1 is SNHLY, CDR2 FYNNEI. The length of the CDR3 is 13 residues. The CDR3 loop reads CASSPDRAYGYTF. CDR3 in DNA: TGTGCCAGCAGCCCGGACAGGGCCTATGGCTACACCTTC.

This rearrangement joins TRBV27 to TRBJ2-7; 7 nucleotides agree with TRBD1. V lost 4 bases and J lost 3; bases outside the gene matches: 6. The CDR3 is 14 amino acids. Per germline, CDR1 MNHEY and CDR2 SMNVEV (reference sequence). In DNA, the CDR3 is TGTGCCAGCAGTTGGGGACAGCTACTCTACGAGCAGTACTTC. Translation: CASSWGQLLYEQYF.

Concerning this clone itself: Sequence at one end of the junction differs from germline and may be a read error. The chain couples TRBV19 to TRBJ1-5, with D perhaps TRBD1 (5 bases). This CDR3 spans 20 amino acids. Per germline, CDR1 LNHDA and CDR2 SQIVND (reference sequence). CDR3 region: CASSIDPNRPGIYSNKPQHF. The CDR3 nucleotides read TGTGCCAGTAGTATAGACCCCAACAGGCCAGGGATATATAGCAATAAGCCCCAGCATTTT.

V is TRBV4-1 and J is TRBJ2-5; weak D call: TRBD2 (7 bases). V was trimmed by 4 bases and J by 3 bases, leaving 27 bases between them. Germline loops: CDR1 MGHRA, CDR2 YSYEKL. The CDR3 loop spans 19 amino acids. CDR3 nucleotides: TGCGCCAGCAGCCCCTACCCGCTGGCGGGGGCTATCCGAGAAGAGACCCAGTACTTC. This translates into CASSPYPLAGAIREETQYF.

The gene calls are TRBV4-3 and TRBJ2-3; 9 bases are shared with TRBD2. CDR1 is LGHNA and CDR2 is YSLEER in the germline V gene. This CDR3 is built from 15 residues. The V and J ends lost 1 base and 6 bases, in that order; junction bases with no gene match: 5. CDR3 sequence: CASSQGSGGRDTQYF. The CDR3 bases are TGCGCCAGCAGCCAAGGAAGCGGGGGGCGGGATACGCAGTATTTT.

The chain recombines TRBV5-1 with TRBJ1-3; weak D call: TRBD1 (5 bases). V dropped 0 bases and J dropped 0 bases, with 10 bases sitting between them. CDR1 SGHRS and CDR2 YFSETQ come from the germline V gene. The CDR3 spans 16 residues. CDR3 in amino acids: CASSLAGTYSGNTIYF. The CDR3 bases are TGCGCCAGCAGCTTGGCCGGGACTTACTCTGGAAACACCATATATTTT.